This is a list of T cell receptor beta chains from one sample in a study of PD-1 blockade in classical Hodgkin lymphoma. Here immunoSEQ multiplex PCR was the method, and the copy in TCRdb shows in-frame clones only, minus some. This repertoire shows approximately 99,000 clones, roughly four fifths found once; its top ten account for 16%. Specimen: peripheral blood mononuclear cells (PBMCs), collected before the second cycle of nivolumab. These receptors originate from a human donor with classical Hodgkin lymphoma. CDR3s include the opening cysteine and the closing phenylalanine or tryptophan. The order of the fields is J gene, D gene, V gene, clone size, CDR3 DNA, CDR3 protein. The D gene is left open where the match is weak. Part of the rows lack a size; the others show once, few, many or a class for expanded clones.

>TRBJ2-7|TRBD2|TRBV11-2|once
TGTGCCAGCAGCTTGGGAGCGGGAATCTACGAGCAGTACTTC
CASSLGAGIYEQYF
>TRBJ1-4|NA|TRBV2|NA
TGTGCCAGCGCAGGGACGTATGAAAAACTGTTTTTT
CASAGTYEKLFF
>TRBJ1-3|NA|TRBV28|NA
TGTGCCAGCAGTTACGGACTGGCCTCTGGAAACACCATATATTTT
CASSYGLASGNTIYF
>TRBJ2-3|TRBD2|TRBV14|NA
TGTGCCAGCAAGGTCAGCGGGCTAGCGGACAGCACAGATACGCAGTATTTT
CASKVSGLADSTDTQYF
>TRBJ2-5|NA|TRBV11-3|NA
TGTGCCAGCAGCAGGTCAGGGGTCCAAGAGACCCAGTACTTC
CASSRSGVQETQYF
>TRBJ2-3|NA|TRBV10-3|NA
TGTGCCAGCCGGATGTTTACCACAGATACGCAGTATTTT
CASRMFTTDTQYF
>TRBJ2-7|NA|TRBV19|NA
TGTGCCAGTAGACTAGGTGGTGGCGAGCAGTACTTC
CASRLGGGEQYF
>TRBJ1-3|NA|TRBV7-2|NA
TGTGCCAGCAGCTTAGTGCCGAATCCTGGAAACACCATATATTTT
CASSLVPNPGNTIYF
>TRBJ1-2|NA|TRBV18|once
TGTGCCAGCTCACTAGACCAATCCCCTAACTATGGCTACACCTTC
CASSLDQSPNYGYTF
>TRBJ2-4|TRBD1|TRBV10-3|NA
TGTGCCATCAGTGAGGGACAGGGGGCGAACATTCAGTACTTC
CAISEGQGANIQYF
>TRBJ2-7|TRBD2|TRBV5-8|NA
TGTGCCAGCAGCTCCATATGGGCGGGAGGTTCCTCCTACGAGCAGTACTTC
CASSSIWAGGSSYEQYF
>TRBJ2-2|TRBD1|TRBV2|NA
TGTGCCAGCAGTCTGGGACAGGGTTACGGGGAGCTGTTTTTT
CASSLGQGYGELFF
>TRBJ2-7|NA|TRBV5-1|NA
TGCGCCAGCAGCGGCGGAACCTCCTACGAGCAGTACTTC
CASSGGTSYEQYF
>TRBJ2-7|NA|TRBV7-9|NA
TGTGCCAGCAGCCTCGACAGCTTCCTAGACGAGCAGTACTTC
CASSLDSFLDEQYF
>TRBJ1-1|NA|TRBV10-3|NA
TGTGCCATCAGTGACTCCGACAGACATGAAGCTTTCTTT
CAISDSDRHEAFF
>TRBJ1-5|NA|TRBV5-1|NA
TGCGCCAGCAGCGCTGAGGGAGGTCAGCCCCAGCATTTT
CASSAEGGQPQHF
>TRBJ2-2|TRBD1|TRBV6-4|NA
TGTGCCAGCAGGAGGGACAGGGCCAGCGGGGAGCTGTTTTTT
CASRRDRASGELFF
>TRBJ2-1|NA|TRBV6-5|NA
TGTGCCAGCAGAAAGAGGGTGGGAGGCTACAATGAGCAGTTCTTC
CASRKRVGGYNEQFF
>TRBJ2-5|TRBD2|TRBV7-9|NA
TGTGCCAGCAGCTTAGCACGGGGGGTCATTGTCCGAGAGACCCAGTACTTC
CASSLARGVIVRETQYF
>TRBJ1-2|NA|TRBV11-2|NA
TGTGCCAGCAGCCTAGGAGTGGGGTATGGCTACACCTTC
CASSLGVGYGYTF
>TRBJ2-5|NA|TRBV7-2|NA
TGTGCCAGCAGCTTATTTCCGACAGATGAAGAGACCCAGTACTTC
CASSLFPTDEETQYF
>TRBJ2-7|TRBD2|TRBV27|NA
TGTGCCACCCGGGGACTAGCGGGAGGGTACGAGCAGTACTTC
CATRGLAGGYEQYF
>TRBJ1-5|TRBD1|TRBV28|NA
TGTGCCAGCTTAGGGACAGCTTATCAGCCCCAGCATTTT
CASLGTAYQPQHF
>TRBJ2-5|NA|TRBV10-3|NA
TGTGCCTCCGCGGCACAAGAGACCCAGTACTTC
CASAAQETQYF
>TRBJ1-2|NA|TRBV28|NA
TGTGCCAGCAGTTCAGGGAGCCTCTCCTATGGCTACACCTTC
CASSSGSLSYGYTF
>TRBJ2-3|NA|TRBV5-1|NA
TGCGCCAGCAGGGAGGGAAGCACAGATACGCAGTATTTT
CASREGSTDTQYF
>TRBJ2-2|NA|TRBV6-1|few
TGTGCCAGCAGTGAAGCAGAACCAACCGGGGAGCTGTTTTTT
CASSEAEPTGELFF
>TRBJ2-5|NA|TRBV11-2|NA
TGTGCCAGCAGCTTAACGCAAGAGACCCAGTACTTC
CASSLTQETQYF
>TRBJ1-3|TRBD1|TRBV9|once
TGTGCCAGCAGCGCCGAACAGGGGAGGATCAACACCATATATTTT
CASSAEQGRINTIYF
>TRBJ1-5|NA|TRBV19|few
TGTGCCAGTAGTTGGGGGTCTTTTCAGCCCCAGCATTTT
CASSWGSFQPQHF
>TRBJ1-1|NA|TRBV27|once
TGTGCCAGCAGTTTCCAAAGGGGCATGAACACTGAAGCTTTCTTT
CASSFQRGMNTEAFF
>TRBJ2-1|NA|TRBV5-1|NA
TGCGCCAGCAGCTTGGTTACCCCGGGAGATGGTGAGCAGTTCTTC
CASSLVTPGDGEQFF
>TRBJ1-6|NA|TRBV30|NA
TGTGCCTGGAGCCCAATAAAGGGTGCTGATTCACCCCTCCACTTT
CAWSPIKGADSPLHF
>TRBJ2-1|TRBD2|TRBV25-1|NA
TGTGCCAGCAGGGCCTCCGGACTAGCGGGAGCTGCTGAGCAGTTCTTC
CASRASGLAGAAEQFF
>TRBJ1-1|NA|TRBV7-9|NA
TGTGCCAGCATCTTCAGGGGTAACACTGAAGCTTTCTTT
CASIFRGNTEAFF
>TRBJ1-1|NA|TRBV5-6|NA
TGTGCCAGCAGCCCCTGGGGGGGTCGGAATACTGAAGCTTTCTTT
CASSPWGGRNTEAFF
>TRBJ2-5|NA|TRBV6-1|NA
TGTGCCAGCAGAAACAGGGCGGGAGAGACCCAGTACTTC
CASRNRAGETQYF
>TRBJ1-2|NA|TRBV27|NA
TGTGCCAGCAGAAGACAGACTCAACATCTCTCTATGGGAGGCTACACCTTC
CASRRQTQHLSMGGYTF
>TRBJ2-7|NA|TRBV7-2|NA
TGTGCCAGCAGCTTCCAGCGTGAGCAGTACTTC
CASSFQREQYF
>TRBJ1-2|NA|TRBV27|NA
TGTGCCAGCAGTTTACGGCCCTCCAGGAATGGCTACACCTTC
CASSLRPSRNGYTF
>TRBJ2-1|NA|TRBV10-3|NA
TGTGCCATCAGTGATCGGCAGGATGAGCAGTTCTTC
CAISDRQDEQFF
>TRBJ1-1|NA|TRBV4-1|once
TGCGCCAGCAGCCAAGATCGGGGCAGGGTAACGGCTTTCTTT
CASSQDRGRVTAFF
>TRBJ1-4|NA|TRBV9|few
TGTGCCAGCAGCGTCGCGGGGGCGAACGAAAAACTGTTTTTT
CASSVAGANEKLFF
>TRBJ2-3|NA|TRBV27|few
TGTGCCAGCAGTTTAGTGGTCGGGAGCACAGATACGCAGTATTTT
CASSLVVGSTDTQYF
>TRBJ1-3|TRBD1|TRBV2|NA
TGTGCCAGCAGTGGATTACAGGGGGCGGGCGGAAACACCATATATTTT
CASSGLQGAGGNTIYF
>TRBJ2-1|TRBD2|TRBV7-2|NA
TGTGCCAGCAGCACCGGGACTAGCGGGAGGCCCCCCCACAATGAGCAGTTCTTC
CASSTGTSGRPPHNEQFF
>TRBJ2-7|NA|TRBV5-1|once
TGCGCCAGCAGCTTGGAGGGTATCGCGTCCTACGAGCAGTACTTC
CASSLEGIASYEQYF
>TRBJ2-7|NA|TRBV7-2|NA
TGTGCCAGCAGCCCCCATGGGGTGTGGGACGAGCAGTACTTC
CASSPHGVWDEQYF
>TRBJ1-2|TRBD1|TRBV6-5|NA
TGTGCCAGCAGCCGCACAGGGGGCTATGGCTACACCTTC
CASSRTGGYGYTF
>TRBJ2-1|NA|TRBV19|NA
TGTGCCAGTAGTTCTGTGGGAGGGACAGGCAGCAATGAGCAGTTCTTC
CASSSVGGTGSNEQFF
>TRBJ2-5|NA|TRBV30|NA
TGTGCCTGGAGTGTACCCGGTAGCACAGCGGAGACCCAGTACTTC
CAWSVPGSTAETQYF